The 8 T cell receptor beta chains listed next were all sequenced from one sample in a study of T-cell reconstitution after alpha-beta-depleted transplantation in children. Unique molecular identifiers tagged the TCRbeta library. Each CDR3 protein is one row after TCRdb ran MiXCR on the PCR reads. The sample holds hundreds of thousands of distinct CDR3 sequences; about 12% are singletons and the top ten take over 2.5%. Specimen: PBMCs from the stem cell graft donor, collected from the stem cell graft. These receptors came from a human donor who donated a stem cell graft to a child with acute lymphoblastic leukemia.

In its sample, this clonotype was seen many times. V gene TRBV6-1 combines with J gene TRBJ2-7, with 8 bases matching TRBD1. Germline V gives CDR1 MNHNS, CDR2 SASEGT. The CDR3 totals 15 residues. Trimming removed 7 bases from V and 0 bases from J; junction bases left unmatched: 8. The CDR3 region has the DNA TGTGCCAGCAACGGTGGACAGGGAGGCTCCTACGAGCAGTACTTC. This sequence encodes CASNGGQGGSYEQYF.

This clonotype was recorded at least ten times. For the CDR3, the DNA is TGTGCCAGCAGCCGACAGGGTTTGACTCAGCCCCAGCATTTT. Its translation is CASSRQGLTQPQHF. The chain recombines TRBV7-9 with TRBJ1-5; TRBD1 aligns across 7 bases. The CDR3 extends over 14 amino acids. CDR1 SEHNR and CDR2 FQNEAQ come from the germline V gene (reference sequence). Unmatched junction bases numbered 7, after V lost 5 bases and J lost 6 bases.

In this sample, this clonotype turned up many times. The chain links TRBV7-9 to TRBJ2-6, with D hard to call. Germline lookup yields CDR1 SEHNR and CDR2 FQNEAQ (reference sequence). The V and J ends lost 4 bases and 4 bases respectively, with 11 bases between them. This CDR3 has 15 residues. The CDR3 region has the DNA TGTGCCAGCAGCTCGTTACAAATCGGGGCCAACGTCCTGACTTTC. Its protein product is CASSSLQIGANVLTF.

The table lists this clonotype with many counts. CDR3 nucleotide sequence: TGTGCCAGCAGCCAAGGGGGGGCCAATTCACCCCTCCACTTT. Its translation: CASSQGGANSPLHF. This chain connects TRBV4-2 to TRBJ1-6; perhaps TRBD1 as D (6 bases). V shed 1 base and J shed 7 bases, with 8 bases lying between them. This CDR3 comprises 14 residues. In germline, CDR1 is LGHNA, CDR2 YNFKEQ.

The table lists this clonotype with many counts. V is TRBV5-5 and J is TRBJ2-3, with D uncertain. Between the trimmed V and J ends, which lost 0 bases and 3 bases, there was a span of 8 bases. This CDR3 spans 14 amino acids. Looked up from germline, CDR1 is SGHKS and CDR2 is YYEKEE (reference sequence). The CDR3 coding sequence is TGTGCCAGCAGCTTGGAGTGGTATACAGATACGCAGTATTTT. It codes for CASSLEWYTDTQYF.

This clonotype was detected many times. V is TRBV20-1 and J is TRBJ1-1; D gene ambiguous. Trimming cost V 0 bases and J 2 bases, with 13 bases left between them. The CDR3 is 15 residues long. The germline V gene has CDR1 DFQATT and CDR2 SNEGSKA (reference sequence). CDR3 bases: TGCAGTGCTAGAGATGGATGGCAGATAAACACTGAAGCTTTCTTT. This translates into CSARDGWQINTEAFF.

At least ten counts were recorded for this clonotype. The CDR3 sequence is CASSWADRGNEQFF. CDR3 DNA: TGTGCCAGCAGTTGGGCGGACAGGGGGAATGAGCAGTTCTTC. V and J are TRBV6-2 or TRBV6-3 and TRBJ2-1, with 10 bases lining up with TRBD1. Losses at the gene ends were 4 bases for V and 7 bases for J; bases not matched to a gene: 4. Per the germline V gene, CDR1 is MNHEY and CDR2 is SVGEGT. The CDR3 has 14 residues.

This clonotype was seen many times. The chain couples TRBV28 to TRBJ2-7; D remains unclear. CDR1 MDHEN and CDR2 SYDVKM come from the germline V gene. The CDR3 is made up of 13 amino acids. Trimming took off 6 bases at V and 0 bases at J, with 9 bases between the two ends. The CDR3 loop reads CASRGRLSYEQYF. The CDR3 DNA reads as TGTGCCAGCAGGGGAAGACTCTCCTACGAGCAGTACTTC.